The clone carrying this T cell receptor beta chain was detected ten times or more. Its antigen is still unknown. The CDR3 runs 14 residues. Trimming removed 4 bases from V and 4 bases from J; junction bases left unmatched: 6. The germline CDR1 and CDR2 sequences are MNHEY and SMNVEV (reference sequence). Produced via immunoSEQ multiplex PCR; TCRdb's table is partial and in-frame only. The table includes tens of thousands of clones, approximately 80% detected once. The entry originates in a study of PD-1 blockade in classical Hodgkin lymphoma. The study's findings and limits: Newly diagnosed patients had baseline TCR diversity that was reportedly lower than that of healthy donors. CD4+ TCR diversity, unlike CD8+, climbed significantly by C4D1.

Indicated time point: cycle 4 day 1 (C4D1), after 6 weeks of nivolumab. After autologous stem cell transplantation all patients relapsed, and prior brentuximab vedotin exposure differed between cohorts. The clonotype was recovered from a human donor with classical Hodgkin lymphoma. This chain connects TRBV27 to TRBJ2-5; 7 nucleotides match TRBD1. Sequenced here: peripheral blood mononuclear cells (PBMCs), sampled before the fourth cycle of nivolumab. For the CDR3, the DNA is TGTGCCAGCAGTTCGGACAGGTTTCGAGAGACCCAGTACTTC. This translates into CASSSDRFRETQYF.